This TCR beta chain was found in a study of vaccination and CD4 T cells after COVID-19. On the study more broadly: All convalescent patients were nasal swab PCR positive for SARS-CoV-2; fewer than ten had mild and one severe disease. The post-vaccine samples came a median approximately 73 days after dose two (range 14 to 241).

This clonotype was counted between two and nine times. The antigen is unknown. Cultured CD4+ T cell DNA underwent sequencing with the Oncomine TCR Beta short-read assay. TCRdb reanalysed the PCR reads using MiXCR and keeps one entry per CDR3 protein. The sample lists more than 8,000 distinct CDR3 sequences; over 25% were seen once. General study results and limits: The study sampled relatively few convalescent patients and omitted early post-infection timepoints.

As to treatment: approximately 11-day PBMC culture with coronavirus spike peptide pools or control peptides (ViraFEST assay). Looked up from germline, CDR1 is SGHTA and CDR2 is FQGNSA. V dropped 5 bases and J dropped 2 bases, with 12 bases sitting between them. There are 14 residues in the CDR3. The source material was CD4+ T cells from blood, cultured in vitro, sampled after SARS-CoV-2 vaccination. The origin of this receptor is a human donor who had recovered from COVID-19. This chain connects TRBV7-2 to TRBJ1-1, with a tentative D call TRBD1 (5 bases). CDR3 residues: CASSDRGDNTEAFF. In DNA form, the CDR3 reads TGTGCCAGCAGCGACAGAGGAGATAACACTGAAGCTTTCTTT.